Listed below are T cell receptor beta chains from one sample, sequenced in a study of shared T cell receptors in the human thymus. The data were produced by immunoSEQ multiplex PCR, yet TCRdb's version contains in-frame clones alone and is incomplete. The data contain fewer than 700,000 clones, more than 75% of them singletons. These data also featured in a second study, about human thymus T cells.

Source material: thymocytes. These TCRs come from a boy in the first two years of life with a congenital heart defect. The CDR3 runs from the conserved cysteine through the conserved F or W. The D gene is left open where the match is weak. Clone size is given for some rows only: seen once, a few or many times, or a class if the clone is expanded.

v_gene: TRBV12-5
abundance: NA
d_gene: TRBD2
j_gene: TRBJ2-5
CDR3aa: CASGFPRGAGGQETQYF
CDR3nt: TGTGCTAGTGGTTTCCCCCGTGGAGCGGGGGGCCAAGAGACCCAGTACTTC

v_gene: TRBV2
abundance: NA
d_gene: TRBD1
j_gene: TRBJ2-7
CDR3aa: CASSERDRGLNEQYF
CDR3nt: TGTGCCAGCAGTGAAAGGGACAGGGGGCTTAACGAGCAGTACTTC

v_gene: TRBV11-1
abundance: NA
d_gene: TRBD1
j_gene: TRBJ2-5
CDR3aa: CASSLATGEETQYF
CDR3nt: TGTGCCAGCAGCTTAGCTACAGGGGAAGAGACCCAGTACTTC

v_gene: TRBV6-5
abundance: NA
d_gene: NA
j_gene: TRBJ1-5
CDR3aa: CASSPGRENNQPQHF
CDR3nt: TGTGCCAGCAGCCCGGGGCGGGAGAACAATCAGCCCCAGCATTTT

v_gene: TRBV30
abundance: NA
d_gene: NA
j_gene: TRBJ2-3
CDR3aa: CAWSPAAKGGTDTQYF
CDR3nt: TGTGCCTGGAGTCCGGCGGCAAAAGGAGGCACAGATACGCAGTATTTT

v_gene: TRBV6-4
abundance: NA
d_gene: TRBD2
j_gene: TRBJ2-1
CDR3aa: CASSDGLAPSQFF
CDR3nt: TGTGCCAGCAGTGACGGACTAGCCCCCAGTCAGTTCTTC

v_gene: TRBV7-2
abundance: once
d_gene: TRBD2
j_gene: TRBJ2-7
CDR3aa: CASSLGGSGTYEQYF
CDR3nt: TGTGCCAGCAGCTTAGGCGGGAGTGGGACCTACGAGCAGTACTTC

v_gene: TRBV28
abundance: NA
d_gene: NA
j_gene: TRBJ2-7
CDR3aa: CASGLTGLKTYEQYF
CDR3nt: TGTGCCAGCGGCCTGACGGGATTGAAAACCTACGAGCAGTACTTC

v_gene: TRBV28
abundance: NA
d_gene: TRBD2
j_gene: TRBJ2-7
CDR3aa: CASSDQGLAYSYEQYF
CDR3nt: TGTGCCAGCAGTGACCAGGGACTAGCGTACTCCTACGAGCAGTACTTC

v_gene: TRBV6-1
abundance: NA
d_gene: TRBD1
j_gene: TRBJ1-3
CDR3aa: CATPGQANTIYF
CDR3nt: TGTGCCACCCCGGGACAGGCTAACACCATATATTTT

v_gene: TRBV4-3
abundance: NA
d_gene: TRBD1
j_gene: TRBJ2-3
CDR3aa: CASSQGRTGGADTQYF
CDR3nt: TGCGCCAGCAGCCAGGGTAGGACAGGGGGGGCAGATACGCAGTATTTT

v_gene: TRBV11-2
abundance: NA
d_gene: TRBD2
j_gene: TRBJ2-7
CDR3aa: CASSQILAGGPYEQYF
CDR3nt: TGTGCCAGCAGCCAAATACTAGCGGGAGGGCCCTACGAGCAGTACTTC